What follows is one T cell receptor beta chain and its context. The sample is drawn from a study of PD-L1 blockade in urothelial cancer. The time point was: pretreatment peripheral blood. Sequencing was performed with immunoSEQ multiplex PCR; in TCRdb, only in-frame clones are kept and a portion is missing. The table lists tens of thousands of clones, around 85% of them singletons. The CDR3 has 16 residues. From germline, CDR1 is LNHNV and CDR2 YYDKDF (reference sequence). With V trimmed by 1 base and J by 4 bases, 4 bases remained unmatched. The clonotype was recovered from a middle-aged man with urothelial cancer. The input for sequencing was PBMCs, taken around atezolizumab (anti-PD-L1) treatment. The chain employs TRBV15 and TRBJ1-5, with 10 bases aligning to TRBD1. This CDR3 is CATSRALGQGNQPQHF. The CDR3 DNA is TGTGCCACCAGCAGAGCGTTGGGACAGGGGAATCAGCCCCAGCATTTT.